These 19 T cell receptor beta chains came from one sample sequenced in a study of regulatory T cells in long-lasting Graves disease. According to the study, TCR beta libraries were built with iRepertoire HTBI primers and CDR3-region Arm-PCR. TCRdb used MiXCR to reprocess the multiplex PCR reads, holding one entry per CDR3 protein. The data hold about 400,000 distinct CDR3 sequences, with around 21% observed a single time. Time point specified: persistent/refractory GD, antithyroid drugs over 5 years with positive TRAb. Extracted RNA from PBMCs served as the source of the TCR library. The source material was peripheral blood mononuclear cells (PBMCs), sampled when the disease was refractory, from a patient treated with antithyroid drugs. The receptor set was obtained from a female donor with Graves disease.

The chain employs TRBV12-3 or TRBV12-4 and TRBJ2-3; 11 bases are a match to TRBD2. The CDR3 has 19 amino acids. After removal of 4 bases from V and 0 bases from J, the junction contained 12 bases not matched to a gene. In DNA, the CDR3 is TGTGCCAGCAGTTACCTCTCGACTAGCGGGACGATGAGCACAGATACGCAGTATTTT. The encoded protein is CASSYLSTSGTMSTDTQYF.

This clonotype appeared many times. The gene calls are TRBV20-1 and TRBJ1-5; tentatively, D is TRBD1 (5 bases). CDR3 size: 14 residues. V lost 6 bases, J lost 0 bases, and 12 bases lay in between. Per germline, CDR1 DFQATT and CDR2 SNEGSKA (reference sequence). The CDR3 bases are TGCAGTGCGAAGCGAGGGGTTAGCAATCAGCCCCAGCATTTT. Its protein product is CSAKRGVSNQPQHF.

The sample holds many counts of this clonotype. This chain connects TRBV28 to TRBJ1-1; D remains unclear. V lost 1 base and J lost 2, with 2 bases in between. CDR3 length equals 12 residues. Germline V gene data show CDR1 as MDHEN and CDR2 as SYDVKM. The CDR3: CASSLFNTEAFF. DNA for the CDR3: TGTGCCAGCAGTTTATTTAACACTGAAGCTTTCTTT.

This chain links TRBV29-1 with TRBJ1-1; TRBD1 aligns across 7 bases. J gave up 5 bases and V 5 bases, and 8 bases lay outside the gene matches. CDR3 size: 13 residues. Germline CDR1 and CDR2: SQVTM and ANQGSEA. The CDR3 DNA follows: TGCAGCGTTAGGACAGGAGTAAAGACTGAAGCTTTCTTT. Amino acids: CSVRTGVKTEAFF.

This clonotype showed up just a few times. The V call is TRBV20-1, the J call TRBJ1-4, with D unresolved. This CDR3 is 13 amino acids long. The germline gives CDR1 DFQATT, CDR2 SNEGSKA (reference sequence). With 3 bases removed from V and 8 bases from J, the gap between germline ends came to 13 bases. The CDR3 is CSARNTVGEKLFF. CDR3 nucleotide sequence: TGCAGTGCTAGGAATACAGTGGGGGAAAAACTGTTTTTT.

The table lists this clonotype with a count of one. A much larger clonotype is one base distant, so this may be a read error. Since the CDR3 does not end with the conserved phenylalanine or tryptophan, this likely comes from a read error. The chain couples TRBV11-2 to TRBJ2-5, with a possible D match to TRBD2 (5 bases). The V end lost 5 bases, the J end lost 2 bases, and 15 bases lay between the germline ends. CDR3 length: 15 amino acids. Germline V gene data show CDR1 as SGHAT and CDR2 as FQNNGV. CDR3 region: CASSPNRGLQETQYL. CDR3 coding DNA: TGTGCCAGCAGCCCAAACCGCGGGTTACAAGAGACCCAGTACCTC.

Here the CDR3 reads CSARGGLAGIYEQYF. CDR3 DNA: TGCAGTGCTAGAGGGGGACTAGCGGGGATCTACGAGCAGTACTTC. The rearrangement joins TRBV20-1 to TRBJ2-7; 13 nucleotides line up with TRBD2. Germline trimming cut 1 base from V and 3 bases from J; bases unmatched to any gene: 3. Germline lookup yields CDR1 DFQATT and CDR2 SNEGSKA (reference sequence). The CDR3 covers 15 residues.

Comment on this clonotype: Given a much more abundant clone one base away, this may be a read error. The chain uses TRBV6-5 and TRBJ2-7; 8 bases fit TRBD1. Germline V CDR1 and CDR2: MNHEY, SVGAGI. The CDR3 loop spans 14 amino acids. DNA for the CDR3: TGTGCCGGCAGTTACGGGACAGGCCCCCACGAGCAGTACTTC. This codes for CAGSYGTGPHEQYF.

The rearrangement uses TRBV3-1 and TRBJ2-2; unclear D gene. CDR1 is LGHDT, CDR2 YNNKEL, per germline (reference sequence). V was trimmed by 0 bases and J by 6 bases, leaving 11 bases between them. CDR3 size: 15 residues. DNA of the CDR3: TGTGCCAGCAGCCAAGAGGTGGTATTGGCCGGGGAGCTGTTTTTT. It translates to CASSQEVVLAGELFF.

This clonotype was seen at least ten times. The chain couples TRBV28 to TRBJ2-7; D might be TRBD2 (5 bases). Trimming cost V 3 bases and J 0 bases, with 15 bases left between them. This CDR3 spans 16 amino acids. Germline assignment: CDR1 MDHEN and CDR2 SYDVKM. CDR3 sequence: CASSLGRGPSSYEQYF. The CDR3, as DNA: TGTGCCAGCAGTTTGGGCCGGGGTCCAAGCTCCTACGAGCAGTACTTC. Variable domain in full (rest from reference TRBV28 and TRBJ2-7): DVKVTQSSRYLVKRTGEKVFLECVQDMDHENMFWYRQDPGLGLRLIYFSYDVKMKEKGDIPEGYSVSREKKERFSLILESASTNQTSMYLCASSLGRGPSSYEQYFGPGTRLTVT.

This clonotype was observed many times. The chain couples TRBV28 to TRBJ2-7; 8 bases match TRBD1. The CDR3 sequence is 14 residues long. With V trimmed by 3 bases and J by 3 bases, 4 bases remained unmatched. Germline CDR1 reads MDHEN; CDR2 reads SYDVKM. The CDR3 loop is CASSLTGVGYEQYF. The CDR3 region has the DNA TGTGCCAGCAGTTTGACAGGGGTGGGCTACGAGCAGTACTTC.

In its sample, this clonotype was seen many times. The chain couples TRBV6-2 or TRBV6-3 to TRBJ2-6, with D tentatively TRBD2 (6 bases). There are 17 residues in the CDR3. With 2 bases removed from V and 2 bases from J, the gap between germline ends came to 13 bases. The germline V gene encodes CDR1 MNHEY and CDR2 SVGEGT. CDR3 sequence reads: CASSYLYPGAGANVLTF. In DNA form, the CDR3 reads TGTGCCAGCAGTTACCTGTACCCGGGGGCTGGGGCCAACGTCCTGACTTTC.

This clonotype was detected many times. The rearrangement joins TRBV6-5 to TRBJ2-7; D unresolved. Germline CDR1 is MNHEY and CDR2 is SVGAGI. V lost 0 bases and J 5 bases, leaving 11 bases between the germline ends. CDR3 length: 14 amino acids. In nucleotides, the CDR3 is TGTGCCAGCAGTTACTCGCACAATGCAGACGAGCAGTACTTC. Residues: CASSYSHNADEQYF.

The rearrangement uses TRBV20-1 and TRBJ2-5; TRBD1 or TRBD2 may be the D gene (5 bases each). Trimming took 2 bases from V and 1 from J, leaving 14 bases between them. This CDR3 is 15 amino acids long. Germline loops: CDR1 DFQATT, CDR2 SNEGSKA (reference sequence). DNA of the CDR3: TGCAGTGCTAGACCCGGGACGGACCCCCAAGAGACCCAGTACTTC. Its translation: CSARPGTDPQETQYF.

V and J are TRBV6-2 or TRBV6-3 and TRBJ2-7; perhaps TRBD2 as D (7 bases). V lost 8 bases and J 3 bases, leaving 14 bases between the germline ends. Germline V gene data show CDR1 as MNHEY and CDR2 as SVGEGT. This CDR3 spans 13 amino acids. The CDR3 is CASGTTRGYEQYF. The CDR3 DNA is TGTGCCAGCGGGACTACCAGGGGCTACGAGCAGTACTTC.

This clonotype was picked up many times. The rearrangement links TRBV6-5 to TRBJ2-7, with D perhaps TRBD2 (6 bases). V was shortened by 2 bases and J by 5 bases, with 22 bases between the two germline ends. This CDR3 is built from 17 residues. From germline, CDR1 is MNHEY and CDR2 SVGAGI. CDR3 sequence: CASSYDTPSGSLNEQYF. The CDR3 DNA follows: TGTGCCAGCAGTTACGACACCCCTTCCGGGAGTTTAAACGAGCAGTACTTC.

This chain uses TRBV19 with TRBJ1-1; D gene unclear. Germline V CDR1 and CDR2: LNHDA, SQIVND (reference sequence). The CDR3 is 13 amino acids. Trimming took 3 bases from V and 1 from J, leaving 6 bases between them. The chain's CDR3 is CASSMSENTEAFF. CDR3 sequence (DNA): TGTGCCAGTAGTATGTCAGAGAACACTGAAGCTTTCTTT.

At least ten counts were recorded for this clonotype. The chain recombines TRBV3-1 with TRBJ1-2, with D uncertain. This CDR3 contains 11 residues. V was shortened by 5 bases and J by 8 bases, with 9 bases between the two germline ends. Germline CDR1 reads LGHDT; CDR2 reads YNNKEL (reference sequence). The CDR3 DNA reads TGTGCCAGCAGCGGTCCAGAAGGCTACACCTTC. Protein: CASSGPEGYTF.

In its sample, this clonotype was seen many times. The genes are TRBV12-3 or TRBV12-4 and TRBJ2-5, with 15 nucleotides matching TRBD2. V lost 6 bases and J lost 4; bases outside the gene matches: 6. This CDR3 region has 16 residues. The CDR3 here is CASSPGLAGGSETQYF. CDR3 DNA: TGTGCCAGCAGCCCTGGACTAGCGGGAGGGTCAGAGACCCAGTACTTC.